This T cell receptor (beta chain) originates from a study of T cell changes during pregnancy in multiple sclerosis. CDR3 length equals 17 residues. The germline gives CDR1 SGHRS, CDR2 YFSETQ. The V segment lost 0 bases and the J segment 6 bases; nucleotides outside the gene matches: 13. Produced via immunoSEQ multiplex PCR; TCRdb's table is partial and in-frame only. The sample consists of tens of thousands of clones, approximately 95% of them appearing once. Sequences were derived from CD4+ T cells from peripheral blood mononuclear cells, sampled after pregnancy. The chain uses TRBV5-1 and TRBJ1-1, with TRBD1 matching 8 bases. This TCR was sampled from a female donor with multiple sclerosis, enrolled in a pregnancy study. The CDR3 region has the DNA TGCGCCAGCAGCTTGGATGGGACAGGACTCTCGGTTGCTGAAGCTTTCTTT. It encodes CASSLDGTGLSVAEAFF. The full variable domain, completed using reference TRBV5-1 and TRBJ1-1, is KAGVTQTPRYLIKTRGQQVTLSCSPISGHRSVSWYQQTPGQGLQFLFEYFSETQRNKGNFPGRFSGRQFSNSRSEMNVSTLELGDSALYLCASSLDGTGLSVAEAFFGQGTRLTVV.